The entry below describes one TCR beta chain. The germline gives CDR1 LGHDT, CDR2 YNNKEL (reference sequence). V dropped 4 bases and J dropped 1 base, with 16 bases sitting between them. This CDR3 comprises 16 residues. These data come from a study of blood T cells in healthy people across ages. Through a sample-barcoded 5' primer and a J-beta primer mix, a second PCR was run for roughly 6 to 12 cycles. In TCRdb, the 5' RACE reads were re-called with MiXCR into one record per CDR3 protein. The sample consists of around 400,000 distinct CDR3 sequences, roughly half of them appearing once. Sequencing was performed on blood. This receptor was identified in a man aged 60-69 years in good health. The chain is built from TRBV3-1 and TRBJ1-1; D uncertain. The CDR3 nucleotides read TGTGCCAGCAGCCCTTTGGGCGGACCTAGGAACACTGAAGCTTTCTTT. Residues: CASSPLGGPRNTEAFF.